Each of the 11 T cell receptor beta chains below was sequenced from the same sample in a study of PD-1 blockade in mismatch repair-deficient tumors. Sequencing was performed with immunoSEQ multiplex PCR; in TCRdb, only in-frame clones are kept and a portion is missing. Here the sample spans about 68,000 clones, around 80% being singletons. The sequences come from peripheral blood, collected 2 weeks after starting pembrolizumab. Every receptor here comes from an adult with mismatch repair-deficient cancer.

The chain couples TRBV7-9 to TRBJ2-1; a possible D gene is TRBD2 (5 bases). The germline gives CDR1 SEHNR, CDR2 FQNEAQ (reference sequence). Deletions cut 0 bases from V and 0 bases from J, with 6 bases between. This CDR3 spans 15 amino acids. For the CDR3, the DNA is TGTGCCAGCAGCTTAGCAGCGGACTCCTACAATGAGCAGTTCTTC. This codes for CASSLAADSYNEQFF.

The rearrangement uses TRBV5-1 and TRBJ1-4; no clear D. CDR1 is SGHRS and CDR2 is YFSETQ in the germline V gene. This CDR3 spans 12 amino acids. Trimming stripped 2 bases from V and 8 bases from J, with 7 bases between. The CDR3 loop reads CASSLTGEKLFF. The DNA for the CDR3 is TGCGCCAGCAGCTTAACGGGGGAAAAACTGTTTTTT.

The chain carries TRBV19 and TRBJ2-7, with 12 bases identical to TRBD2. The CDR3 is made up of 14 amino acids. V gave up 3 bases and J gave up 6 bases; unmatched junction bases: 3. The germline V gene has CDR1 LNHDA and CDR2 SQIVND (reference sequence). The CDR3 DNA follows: TGTGCCAGTAGTATCGGGACTAGCGGGTTCGAGCAGTACTTC. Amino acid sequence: CASSIGTSGFEQYF.

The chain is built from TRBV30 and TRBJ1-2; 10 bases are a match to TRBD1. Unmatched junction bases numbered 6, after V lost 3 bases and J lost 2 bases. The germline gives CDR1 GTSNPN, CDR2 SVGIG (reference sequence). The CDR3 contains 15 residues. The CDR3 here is CAWSLGTGANYGYTF. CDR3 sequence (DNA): TGTGCCTGGAGCCTCGGGACAGGGGCGAACTATGGCTACACCTTC. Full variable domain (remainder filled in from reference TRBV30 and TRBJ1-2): SQTIHQWPATLVQPVGSPLSLECTVEGTSNPNLYWYRQAAGRGLQLLFYSVGIGQISSEVPQNLSASRPQDRQFILSSKKLLLSDSGFYLCAWSLGTGANYGYTFGSGTRLTVV.

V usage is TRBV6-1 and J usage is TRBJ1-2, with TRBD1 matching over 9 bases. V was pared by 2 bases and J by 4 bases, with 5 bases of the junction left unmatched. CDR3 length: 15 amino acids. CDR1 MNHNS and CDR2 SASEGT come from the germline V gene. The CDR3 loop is CASSELGTGTYGYTF. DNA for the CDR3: TGTGCCAGCAGTGAATTGGGGACAGGGACCTATGGCTACACCTTC.

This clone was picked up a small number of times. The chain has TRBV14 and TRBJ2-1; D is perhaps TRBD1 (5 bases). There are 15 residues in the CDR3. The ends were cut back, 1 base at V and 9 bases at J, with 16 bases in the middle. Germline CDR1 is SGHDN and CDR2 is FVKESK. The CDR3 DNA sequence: TGTGCCAGCAGCCAAGGGGCCCCAGGGTGGGTTGAGCAGTTCTTC. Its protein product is CASSQGAPGWVEQFF.

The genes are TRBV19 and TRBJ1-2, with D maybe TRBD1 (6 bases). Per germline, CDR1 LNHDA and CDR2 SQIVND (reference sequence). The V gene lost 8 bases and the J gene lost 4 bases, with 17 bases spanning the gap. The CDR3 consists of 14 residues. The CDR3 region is CASRSSQGTYGYTF. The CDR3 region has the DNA TGTGCCAGTCGATCCAGTCAGGGGACCTATGGCTACACCTTC.

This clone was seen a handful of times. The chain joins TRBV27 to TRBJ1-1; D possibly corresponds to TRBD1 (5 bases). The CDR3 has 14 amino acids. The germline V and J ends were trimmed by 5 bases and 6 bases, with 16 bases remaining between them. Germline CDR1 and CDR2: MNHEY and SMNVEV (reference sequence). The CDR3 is CASSPLLGVAEAFF. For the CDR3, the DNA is TGTGCCAGCAGTCCACTGTTGGGGGTCGCTGAAGCTTTCTTT.

The CDR3 nucleotides read TGTGCCTGGAGCGGGGGTGCTAATGAAAAACTGTTTTTT. Its protein is CAWSGGANEKLFF. V and J are TRBV30 and TRBJ1-4; D perhaps matches TRBD1 (5 bases). Germline CDR1 and CDR2: GTSNPN and SVGIG (reference sequence). The CDR3 contains 13 residues. Trimming pared 3 bases from V and 3 bases from J, leaving 8 bases between.

CDR3 in amino acids: CASSWPPNEQFF. CDR3 coding DNA: TGTGCCAGCAGCTGGCCTCCCAATGAGCAGTTCTTC. The chain employs TRBV5-4 and TRBJ2-1; D is undetermined. The germline V gene encodes CDR1 SGHNT and CDR2 YYREEE (reference sequence). The CDR3 length is 12 residues. The V gene lost 3 bases and the J gene lost 6 bases, with 7 bases spanning the gap.

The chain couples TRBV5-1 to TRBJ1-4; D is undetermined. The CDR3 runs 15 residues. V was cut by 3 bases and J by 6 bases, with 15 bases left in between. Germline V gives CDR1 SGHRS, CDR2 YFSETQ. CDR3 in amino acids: CASSSVTGADEKLFF. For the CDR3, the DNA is TGCGCCAGCAGCTCGGTGACCGGAGCCGATGAAAAACTGTTTTTT.